The clone carrying this T cell receptor beta chain was observed many times. Its antigen is as yet unknown. The CDR3 consists of 11 residues. V was cut by 3 bases and J by 7 bases, with 9 bases left in between. Germline lookup yields CDR1 GTSNPN and CDR2 SVGIG (reference sequence). The TCR beta CDR3 regions underwent amplification using RNA transcripts as the source. Researchers ran a first-round RT-PCR on the TCR CDR3 using the HTBI primer set. TCRdb reprocessed the multiplex PCR reads via MiXCR and lists one record per CDR3 protein. The sample lists 240,000 or so distinct CDR3 sequences; about 17% were seen once. This specimen belongs to a study of T cells in Graves' hyperthyroidism and ophthalmopathy. Notes on the study in general: Separating ophthalmopathy from stable hyperthyroidism was achieved by a 13 V-J model.

The sequence derives from a woman under 30 with Graves' ophthalmopathy. The chain carries TRBV30 and TRBJ1-2, with D tentatively TRBD1 (5 bases). The material sequenced was blood. Written as DNA, the CDR3 is TGTGCCTGGAGACATGGGGGTGGCTACACCTTC. This translates into CAWRHGGGYTF.